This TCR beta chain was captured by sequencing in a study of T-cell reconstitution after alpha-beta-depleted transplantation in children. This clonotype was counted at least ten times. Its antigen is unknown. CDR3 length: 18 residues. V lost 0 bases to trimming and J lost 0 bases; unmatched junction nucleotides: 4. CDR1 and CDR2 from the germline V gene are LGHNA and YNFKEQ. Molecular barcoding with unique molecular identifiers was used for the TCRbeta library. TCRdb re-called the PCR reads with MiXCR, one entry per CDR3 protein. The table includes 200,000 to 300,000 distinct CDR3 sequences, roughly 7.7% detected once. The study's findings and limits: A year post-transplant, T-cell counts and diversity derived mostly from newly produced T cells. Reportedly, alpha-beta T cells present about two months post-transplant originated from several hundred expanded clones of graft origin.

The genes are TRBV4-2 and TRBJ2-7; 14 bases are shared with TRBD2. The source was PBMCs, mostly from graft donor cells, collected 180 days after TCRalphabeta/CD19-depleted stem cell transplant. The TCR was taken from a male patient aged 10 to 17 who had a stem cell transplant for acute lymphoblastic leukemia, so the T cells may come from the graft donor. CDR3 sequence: CASSQDGLAGGRSYEQYF. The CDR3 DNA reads TGTGCCAGCAGCCAAGACGGACTAGCGGGAGGTCGCTCCTACGAGCAGTACTTC.